One and the same sample provided the 24 T cell receptor beta chains below, sequenced in a study of blood T cell repertoires in COVID-19. Clones were sequenced by immunoSEQ multiplex PCR, and TCRdb holds only the in-frame ones, with some missing. The table has 25,000 to 30,000 clones, almost 90% seen once; the top ten hold around 1.7%. Sequencing used peripheral blood. The receptors come from a woman aged 55-69 years with active COVID-19.

The chain carries TRBV7-9 and TRBJ2-5; 12 bases fit TRBD1. The CDR3 runs 16 residues. CDR1 is SEHNR and CDR2 is FQNEAQ in the germline V gene (reference sequence). After removal of 6 bases from V and 0 bases from J, the junction contained 5 bases not matched to a gene. CDR3 DNA: TGTGCCAGCAGATCCGGGACAGGGGGCCACCAAGAGACCCAGTACTTC. This gives the protein CASRSGTGGHQETQYF.

The CDR3 sequence is CASSWETSGNEQFF. The CDR3 DNA reads TGTGCCAGCAGTTGGGAGACTAGCGGGAATGAGCAGTTCTTC. The chain recombines TRBV27 with TRBJ2-1, with 10 bases lining up with TRBD2. Germline-derived CDR1 and CDR2 are MNHEY and SMNVEV (reference sequence). V was clipped by 4 bases and J by 7 bases; unmatched bases: 4. The CDR3 covers 14 residues.

V usage is TRBV18 and J usage is TRBJ2-7; 8 positions agree with TRBD1. The CDR3 contains 15 residues. V trimming: 4 bases; J trimming: 2 bases; junction bases outside the gene matches: 7. From germline, CDR1 is KGHSH and CDR2 LQKENI. The CDR3 spells CASSRADRAPYEQYF. The CDR3 DNA is TGTGCCAGCTCACGAGCGGACAGGGCACCCTACGAGCAGTACTTC.

Only a few counts were recorded for this clone. The genes are TRBV5-1 and TRBJ2-7, with 12 positions matching TRBD2. CDR1 SGHRS and CDR2 YFSETQ come from the germline V gene. This CDR3 spans 19 amino acids. The ends lost 4 bases at V and 0 bases at J; junction bases unmatched: 14. CDR3 in DNA: TGCGCCAGCAGCGTGACTAGCGGGAGCTCTTTCGCCCTCTCCTACGAGCAGTACTTC. It is translated as CASSVTSGSSFALSYEQYF.

The rearrangement uses TRBV18 and TRBJ2-5; a weak D match, TRBD2 (5 bases). Germline values: CDR1 KGHSH, CDR2 LQKENI. Trimming cost V 3 bases and J 3 bases, with 11 bases left between them. This CDR3 is built from 14 residues. This chain's CDR3 is CASSPFTGEETQYF. The CDR3 nucleotides read TGTGCCAGCTCACCCTTTACCGGGGAAGAGACCCAGTACTTC.

V gene TRBV10-1 combines with J gene TRBJ2-7, with 7 positions matching TRBD2. Losses at the gene ends were 7 bases for V and 4 bases for J; bases not matched to a gene: 7. CDR1 is WNHNN, CDR2 SYGVQD, per germline (reference sequence). The CDR3 covers 13 residues. The CDR3 DNA is TGCGCCAGCACCGGGGGGTTGTCGTACGAGCAGTACTTC. As protein: CASTGGLSYEQYF.

The gene calls are TRBV25-1 and TRBJ2-3, with TRBD2 identical over 10 bases. V lost 7 bases and J lost 0; bases outside the gene matches: 1. The CDR3 contains 14 residues. Per germline, CDR1 MGHDK and CDR2 SYGVNS. CDR3 DNA sequence: TGTGCCAGCATTAGCGGGAGGAGCACAGATACGCAGTATTTT. It is translated as CASISGRSTDTQYF. The full variable domain, completed using reference TRBV25-1 and TRBJ2-3, is EADIYQTPRYLVIGTGKKITLECSQTMGHDKMYWYQQDPGMELHLIHYSYGVNSTEKGDLSSESTVSRIRTEHFPLTLESARPSHTSQYLCASISGRSTDTQYFGPGTRLTVL.

The chain recombines TRBV11-2 with TRBJ2-5; 11 bases are shared with TRBD1. Germline CDR1 SGHAT, CDR2 FQNNGV. CDR3 length: 15 amino acids. J was trimmed by 2 bases and V by 4 bases; bases with no gene match: 3. DNA of the CDR3: TGTGCCAGCAGCTCGGGACAGGGGGAGCAAGAGACCCAGTACTTC. Translated, it gives CASSSGQGEQETQYF.

CDR3 sequence: CASSPLRFFGHQNTEAFF. As DNA, the CDR3 is TGTGCCAGCAGTCCACTCCGATTTTTCGGACACCAGAACACTGAAGCTTTCTTT. The chain couples TRBV27 to TRBJ1-1; possible D gene TRBD1, 5 bases. V lost 5 bases to trimming and J lost 1 base, with 23 bases between them. The CDR3 has 18 residues. The germline V gene encodes CDR1 MNHEY and CDR2 SMNVEV (reference sequence).

The rearrangement joins TRBV6-1 to TRBJ2-7, with 7 nucleotides matching TRBD1. The ends lost 3 bases at V and 0 bases at J; junction bases unmatched: 2. The V gene's germline CDR1 is MNHNS and CDR2 SASEGT. This CDR3 contains 14 residues. CDR3 DNA: TGTGCCAGCAGTGAGACAGGGAGCTCCTACGAGCAGTACTTC. It encodes CASSETGSSYEQYF.

This chain connects TRBV7-9 to TRBJ2-1; D is perhaps TRBD2 (6 bases). The CDR3 has 14 amino acids. V lost 2 bases, J lost 3 bases, and 8 bases lay in between. Germline values: CDR1 SEHNR, CDR2 FQNEAQ (reference sequence). CDR3 sequence: CASSLPSDYNEQFF. CDR3 DNA sequence: TGTGCCAGCAGCTTACCTAGCGACTACAATGAGCAGTTCTTC.

This chain uses TRBV28 with TRBJ1-5, with D maybe TRBD1 (5 bases). Germline lookup yields CDR1 MDHEN and CDR2 SYDVKM. Trimming took 1 base from V and 5 from J, leaving 21 bases between them. The CDR3 runs to 18 residues. The CDR3 bases are TGTGCCAGCAGTTTATCGGAGGGATTGGGGCAGATAGATCAGCCCCAGCATTTT. Translation gives CASSLSEGLGQIDQPQHF.

This chain uses TRBV27 with TRBJ2-1, with a tentative D call TRBD1 (6 bases). V was trimmed by 6 bases and J by 2 bases, leaving 20 bases between them. The CDR3 length is 17 residues. CDR1 is MNHEY, CDR2 SMNVEV, per germline (reference sequence). The CDR3 DNA reads as TGTGCCAGCAGCCCCGGATCCAGGGGAGCCCCCTACAATGAGCAGTTCTTC. Amino acids: CASSPGSRGAPYNEQFF.

This sequence joins TRBV7-7 and TRBJ2-5; 9 bases map to TRBD2. Unmatched junction bases numbered 7, after V lost 1 base and J lost 4 bases. Germline CDR1 and CDR2: SSHAT and FNYEAQ (reference sequence). This CDR3 has 16 amino acids. The CDR3 spells CASSLGGGRALETQYF. Here the CDR3 DNA reads TGTGCCAGCAGCTTAGGTGGCGGGAGGGCCCTAGAGACCCAGTACTTC.

The CDR3 sequence: CASSYSQTPDTQYF. The CDR3 region has the DNA TGTGCCAGCAGTTACAGTCAGACTCCGGATACGCAGTATTTT. The chain carries TRBV6-2 or TRBV6-3 and TRBJ2-3; no clear D gene. The CDR3 runs to 14 residues. The germline CDR1 and CDR2 sequences are MNHEY and SVGEGT. The V and J ends lost 2 bases and 6 bases respectively, with 12 bases between them.

The chain links TRBV5-6 to TRBJ2-7; D not certain. The CDR3 spans 11 residues. V lost 2 bases and J lost 7, with 7 bases in between. The germline gives CDR1 SGHDT, CDR2 YYEEEE. The CDR3 spells CASSFLSEQYF. CDR3 DNA sequence: TGTGCCAGCAGCTTCCTCTCTGAGCAGTACTTC.

The chain's CDR3 is CASSPIVSVGATEAFF. The CDR3 region has the DNA TGTGCCAGCTCACCCATCGTCTCTGTAGGGGCAACTGAAGCTTTCTTT. This sequence joins TRBV18 and TRBJ1-1, with D maybe TRBD1 (5 bases). The CDR3 contains 16 residues. The germline V gene has CDR1 KGHSH and CDR2 LQKENI. V was trimmed by 3 bases and J by 5 bases, leaving 19 bases between them.

The genes are TRBV19 and TRBJ2-7; 10 positions agree with TRBD2. Germline CDR1 reads LNHDA; CDR2 reads SQIVND (reference sequence). This CDR3 has 16 residues. The J segment lost 3 bases and the V segment lost 4 bases, leaving 9 bases of the junction unmatched. The chain's CDR3 is CASSRDSSGRFYEQYF. For the CDR3, the DNA is TGTGCCAGTAGTAGGGATAGTAGCGGGAGGTTCTACGAGCAGTACTTC.

The chain joins TRBV5-1 to TRBJ2-5, with a weak D call TRBD2 (5 bases). CDR1 and CDR2 (germline): SGHRS, YFSETQ. The CDR3 spans 14 residues. V was cut by 5 bases and J by 4 bases, with 15 bases left in between. The CDR3 region is CASSTGGGGETQYF. The CDR3 DNA follows: TGCGCCAGCAGTACTGGCGGTGGAGGAGAGACCCAGTACTTC.

The CDR3 bases are TGTGCCAGCAGTCAAGAGGGGGCGAAGTACTTC. This encodes CASSQEGAKYF. The gene calls are TRBV6-6 and TRBJ2-7; 7 positions agree with TRBD1. Germline V lookup: CDR1 MNHNY, CDR2 SVGAGI (reference sequence). The V segment lost 5 bases and the J segment 11 bases; nucleotides outside the gene matches: 6. CDR3 size: 11 residues.

J is TRBJ2-7 and V is TRBV15, with TRBD1 identical over 7 bases. V lost 4 bases to trimming and J lost 2 bases; unmatched junction nucleotides: 5. Germline lookup yields CDR1 LNHNV and CDR2 YYDKDF (reference sequence). The CDR3 totals 14 residues. The CDR3 DNA follows: TGTGCCACCAGCATTCGGACAGGACCCTACGAGCAGTACTTC. Translating gives CATSIRTGPYEQYF.

The chain combines TRBV6-5 with TRBJ2-1; no definite D call. Germline V CDR1 and CDR2: MNHEY, SVGAGI. The CDR3 sequence is 16 residues long. Trimming left V 2 bases short and J 0 bases short, with 11 bases between. The CDR3 DNA follows: TGTGCCAGCAGTTACGCGACTTACCTCTCCTACAATGAGCAGTTCTTC. This encodes CASSYATYLSYNEQFF.

The chain joins TRBV25-1 to TRBJ2-1; TRBD2 matches 7 bases. Germline values: CDR1 MGHDK, CDR2 SYGVNS. Trimming removed 4 bases from V and 8 bases from J; junction bases left unmatched: 14. The CDR3 is 16 residues long. The CDR3 region has the DNA TGTGCCAGCAGTGGTGGGAGGGGACGGCGGTTCTATGAGCAGTTCTTC. Translation gives CASSGGRGRRFYEQFF.

The CDR3 coding sequence is TGTGCCAGCAGCTTAGCAAGGGGGGGAGGGAAGAACACTGAAGCTTTCTTT. Protein: CASSLARGGGKNTEAFF. The rearrangement joins TRBV7-6 to TRBJ1-1, with D maybe TRBD1 (6 bases). Looked up from germline, CDR1 is SGHVS and CDR2 is FNYEAQ. The CDR3 has 17 residues. Trimming stripped 0 bases from V and 1 base from J, with 15 bases between.